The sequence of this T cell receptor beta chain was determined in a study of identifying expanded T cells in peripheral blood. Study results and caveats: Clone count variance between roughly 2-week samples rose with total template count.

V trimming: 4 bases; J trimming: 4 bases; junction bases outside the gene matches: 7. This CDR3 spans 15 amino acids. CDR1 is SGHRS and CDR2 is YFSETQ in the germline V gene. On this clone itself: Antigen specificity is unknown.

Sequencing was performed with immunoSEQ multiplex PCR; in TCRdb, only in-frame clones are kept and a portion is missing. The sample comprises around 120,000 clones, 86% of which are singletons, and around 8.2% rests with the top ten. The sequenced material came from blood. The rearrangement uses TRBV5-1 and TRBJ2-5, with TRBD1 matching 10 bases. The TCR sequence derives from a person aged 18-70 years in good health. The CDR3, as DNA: TGCGCCAGCAGCCAAGCCGGGACAGGGGTAGAGACCCAGTACTTC. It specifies CASSQAGTGVETQYF.